This TCR beta chain stems from a study of blood T cells in healthy people across ages (dated by TCRdb to between 2015 and 2016). Turning to the overall study: In model experiments, template switching captured roughly one uniquely barcoded TCR beta cDNA molecule for every two T cells. Using deep sequencing normalized with unique cDNA molecular identifiers, the study measured how TCR beta repertoire diversity changes with age. The donors were split into four age groups: young (average around 17 years), middle-aged (over 35), aged (62) and long-lived (more than 80). For two donors (one aged 18 to 30 and one aged 80 or older), the study analyzed two additional independent replicas of 1 million unique cDNA reads from the same blood draw.

Via the germline V gene, CDR1 is SQVTM and CDR2 ANQGSEA. V and J lose 0 bases and 0 bases, and a span of 13 bases separates them. The CDR3 spans 16 residues, from the cysteine through the phenylalanine. The CDR3 DNA has 48 bases and is translated from base 1. Donors were roughly 40 systemically healthy Caucasian individuals from Russia aged roughly 6 to 90 years. Around 10 milliliters of peripheral blood were drawn from each donor into EDTA-treated Vacutainer tubes. Ficoll-Paque density-gradient centrifugation was used to isolate PBMCs, with at least 6.5 million per sample. Trizol reagent was used to extract total RNA from PBMCs, with at least 6 micrograms per sample. For every donor, an aliquot of PBMCs went through flow cytometry to measure the percentages of naive CD45RAhigh/CD27high T cells. What the work shows at the level of the full study, not this receptor alone: Because the CMV infection status of the donors was unknown, age-related changes in expanded clonotypes may potentially have been confounded. Estimates of total diversity based on one million sequenced T cells were considered lower bounds and underestimates. A strong correlation was found between observed TCR beta diversity and the percentage of naive T cells measured by flow cytometry. Because profiling used bulk unsorted PBMCs, naive and antigen-experienced compartments could not be compared conclusively. The long-lived group showed more naive CD4+ T cells, fewer expanded clones and increased TCR diversity than the aged group, suggesting age selection. As age increased, observed TCR beta diversity per million T cells dropped in a roughly linear way, and a significant reduction was already evident by age around 41.

A few counts support this clonotype. Its antigen is currently not known. Base qualities were left out, and no much larger clone turns up one base away. The library was generated by 5' RACE. The sequencer listed for this sample is Illumina HiSeq 2500. The second PCR ran for roughly 7 to 11 cycles and used a J-beta primer mix along with a sample-barcoded 5' primer. A unique molecular identifier was introduced onto each TCR beta cDNA molecule by a template-switch 5' adaptor carrying 12 random nucleotides. At least 2.5 million CDR3-containing paired-end reads were obtained from each sample. The Mint cDNA synthesis kit, primed by a TRBC-specific oligonucleotide, was used to synthesize first-strand cDNA from all RNA. After uracil-DNA glycosylase treatment, a first 18-cycle PCR used universal primers M1SS and BC2_uni_R on all cDNA. Concerning the study's data processing: Normalization of each sample was performed by random selection of 1 million high-quality reads, each carrying a distinct molecular identifier. Instead of being binned into consensus sequences, reads with shared molecular identifiers were discarded. MiTCR, run with a Q25 quality threshold and the strictest error-elimination algorithm, handled CDR3 identification, clonotype clustering and error correction. Lower-bound total TCR beta diversity was estimated with a nonparametric unseen species model using Euler transformation. The public sequencing data were trimmed at Q25 with fastp and processed into clonotypes with MiXCR by TCRdb, which kept only in-frame beta chains. Every distinct CDR3 protein forms one entry, paired with its most common genes and DNA. TCRdb, not the original authors, processed these V and J calls. Across this sample there are around 1,000,000 distinct CDR3 sequences, with 20% to 25% seen only once. 0.65% to 0.75% of the sample is in the top ten clones.

These data also featured in a second study, about T cells of mothers and their children. The other study reports the following: Nine systemically healthy Caucasian individuals, comprising three mothers and their six children, were included as donors. cDNA synthesis consumed the entire amount of extracted RNA, loaded at about 1.5 ug RNA in each 15 ul reaction. In the second PCR, the M1S primer added sample barcodes and 2-4 random nucleotides. Each mother yielded over 8 million TCR beta CDR3 reads and each child roughly 3.1 million reads. TCR recombination output is similarly shaped by thymic selection in related and unrelated pairs, with a minor effect exerted by inherited differences. Related mother-child pairs always showed normalized repertoire overlap that was slightly higher than in unrelated mother-child pairs, though the difference was never significant. No persistent microchimeric T cell clones were detected, at a sensitivity of roughly 100 clones per million clonotypes. Deep NGS was used in the study to compare the TCR beta repertoires of mothers and children and to look for features that separate related mother-child pairs from unrelated individuals. Mothers averaged around 43 +/- 4 years of age and children averaged about 10 +/- 4 years. Libraries were sequenced on Illumina HiSeq 2000 with 100+100 nt paired-end reads after adapter ligation with NEBNext reagents. To avoid cross-contamination, the mother libraries and the child libraries were prepared a month apart and sequenced in separate runs. Each donor had between about 450,000 and 2,100,000 distinct TCR beta clonotypes identified. Naive TCR beta clonotypes were estimated from low-frequency clonotypes matched to each donor's FACS-determined naive share, without sorting.

The rearranged chain carries TRBV29-1 and TRBJ2-3; the D gene assignment is ambiguous. Input material: blood. The receptor was isolated from a girl aged 2-15 years in good health. DNA sequence: TGCAGCGTTGAAGATTGGGCGTCCTCTAGCACAGATACGCAGTATTTT. Its amino acids are CSVEDWASSSTDTQYF.